These 7 T cell receptor beta chains originate from one sample sequenced in a study of blood T cell repertoires in COVID-19. Using immunoSEQ multiplex PCR, the repertoire was profiled, and TCRdb retains in-frame clones only, with some absent. The top ten clones hold 2.9% of a sample with around 62,000 clones, 93% of them seen once. Sequenced material: peripheral blood. The receptors were sampled from a man between 65 and 79 years old with active COVID-19.

The chain links TRBV3-1 (or the pseudogene TRBV3-2) to TRBJ1-3, with TRBD1 matching over 7 bases. The CDR3 consists of 15 residues. From germline, CDR1 is LGHDT and CDR2 YNNKEL (reference sequence). J was trimmed by 1 base and V by 3 bases; bases with no gene match: 3. CDR3 loop: CASSQWDSSGNTIYF. For the CDR3, the DNA is TGTGCCAGCAGCCAGTGGGACAGTTCTGGAAACACCATATATTTT.

This chain uses TRBV28 with TRBJ1-6; D might be TRBD1 (5 bases). CDR1 and CDR2 from the germline V gene are MDHEN and SYDVKM. CDR3 length: 18 residues. The V end was cut by 5 bases, the J end by 7 bases, with 24 bases between. The DNA for the CDR3 is TGTGCCAGCAGTCCCACCGGGAGGGGATCTTTAGCAAATTCACCCCTCCACTTT. Protein: CASSPTGRGSLANSPLHF.

The chain links TRBV5-6 to TRBJ1-3; D is undetermined. V dropped 0 bases and J dropped 2 bases, with 12 bases sitting between them. There are 16 residues in the CDR3. CDR1 and CDR2 (germline): SGHDT, YYEEEE. CDR3 nucleotide sequence: TGTGCCAGCAGCTTGGTTGGGCCTAACACTGGAAACACCATATATTTT. This translates into CASSLVGPNTGNTIYF. Complete variable domain (other parts from reference TRBV5-6 and TRBJ1-3): DAGVTQSPTHLIKTRGQQVTLRCSPKSGHDTVSWYQQALGQGPQFIFQYYEEEERQRGNFPDRFSGHQFPNYSSELNVNALLLGDSALYLCASSLVGPNTGNTIYFGEGSWLTVV.

The chain couples TRBV7-2 to TRBJ2-7; tentative D call: TRBD2 (7 bases). V was clipped by 1 base and J by 0 bases, with 13 bases between them. The CDR3 is 16 amino acids. The germline V gene encodes CDR1 SGHTA and CDR2 FQGNSA. This chain's CDR3 is CASSLVEGGSSYEQYF. The CDR3 coding sequence is TGTGCCAGCAGCTTAGTAGAGGGGGGGAGCTCCTACGAGCAGTACTTC.

The V call is TRBV7-2, the J call TRBJ2-2; D is ambiguous. Between the trimmed V and J ends, which lost 6 bases and 2 bases, there was a span of 10 bases. Germline V gene sequence: CDR1 SGHTA, CDR2 FQGNSA. There are 14 residues in the CDR3. The CDR3 loop is CASSPSFNTGELFF. The CDR3 DNA is TGTGCCAGCAGTCCTTCCTTCAACACCGGGGAGCTGTTTTTT. The whole variable domain, filled in from reference TRBV7-2 and TRBJ2-2, reads GAGVSQSPSNKVTEKGKDVELRCDPISGHTALYWYRQSLGQGLEFLIYFQGNSAPDKSGLPSDRFSAERTGGSVSTLTIQRTQQEDSAVYLCASSPSFNTGELFFGEGSRLTVL.

V gene TRBV6-6 combines with J gene TRBJ1-1; weak D call: TRBD1 (5 bases). Germline V gene lookup returns CDR1 MNHNY and CDR2 SVGAGI (reference sequence). V gave up 3 bases and J gave up 3 bases, with 8 bases separating them. The CDR3 extends over 13 amino acids. CDR3 coding DNA: TGTGCCAGCAGTTATGACAGCTACACTGAAGCTTTCTTT. It translates to CASSYDSYTEAFF.

In this sample, this clone turned up once. The junction departs from germline at one end; a sequencing error may be responsible. The rearrangement uses TRBV7-2 and TRBJ1-6, with D tentatively TRBD1 (5 bases). CDR1 and CDR2 (germline): SGHTA, FQGNSA. This CDR3 is built from 15 residues. The CDR3 here is CASSVAGLSYSPLHF. The CDR3 bases are TGTGCCAGCAGCGTAGCGGGACTTAGCTATTCACCCCTCCACTTT.